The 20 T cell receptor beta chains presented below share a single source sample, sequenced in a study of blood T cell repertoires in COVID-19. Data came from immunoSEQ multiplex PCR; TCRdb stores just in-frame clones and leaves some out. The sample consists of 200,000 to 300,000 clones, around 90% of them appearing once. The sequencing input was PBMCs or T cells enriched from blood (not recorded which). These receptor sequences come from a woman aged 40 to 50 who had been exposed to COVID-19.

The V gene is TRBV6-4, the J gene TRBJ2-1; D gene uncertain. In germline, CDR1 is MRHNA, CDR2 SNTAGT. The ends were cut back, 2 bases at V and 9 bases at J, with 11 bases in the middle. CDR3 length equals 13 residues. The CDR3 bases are TGTGCCAGCAGTGACCCCCGGGTCGGTGAGCAGTTCTTC. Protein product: CASSDPRVGEQFF.

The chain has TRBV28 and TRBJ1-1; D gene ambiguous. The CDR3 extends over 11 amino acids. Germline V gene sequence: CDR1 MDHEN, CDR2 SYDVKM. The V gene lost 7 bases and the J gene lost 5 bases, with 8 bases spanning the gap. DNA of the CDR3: TGTGCCAGCACCGTTCGGACTGAAGCTTTCTTT. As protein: CASTVRTEAFF.

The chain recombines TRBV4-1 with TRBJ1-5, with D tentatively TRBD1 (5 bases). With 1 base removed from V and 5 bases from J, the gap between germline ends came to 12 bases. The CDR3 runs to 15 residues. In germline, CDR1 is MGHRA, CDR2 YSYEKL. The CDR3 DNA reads TGCGCCAGCAGCCAAGGGGGGGACCCTTATCAGCCCCAGCATTTT. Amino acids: CASSQGGDPYQPQHF.

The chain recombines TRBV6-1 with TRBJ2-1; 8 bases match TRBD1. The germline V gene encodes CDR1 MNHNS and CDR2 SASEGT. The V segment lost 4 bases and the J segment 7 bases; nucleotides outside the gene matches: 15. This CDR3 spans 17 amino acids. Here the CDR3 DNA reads TGTGCCAGCAGTGGGACATGGAGGGGCGGGACAGGTAATGAGCAGTTCTTC. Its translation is CASSGTWRGGTGNEQFF.

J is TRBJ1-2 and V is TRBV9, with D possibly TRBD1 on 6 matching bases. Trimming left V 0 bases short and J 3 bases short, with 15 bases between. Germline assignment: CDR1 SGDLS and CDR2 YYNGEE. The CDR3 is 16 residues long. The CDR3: CASSVVPGAGDYGYTF. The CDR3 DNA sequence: TGTGCCAGCAGCGTAGTCCCTGGAGCAGGGGACTATGGCTACACCTTC.

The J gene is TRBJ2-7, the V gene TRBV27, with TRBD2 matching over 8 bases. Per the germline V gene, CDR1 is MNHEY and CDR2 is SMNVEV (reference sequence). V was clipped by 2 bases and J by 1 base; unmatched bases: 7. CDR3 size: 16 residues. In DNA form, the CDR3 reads TGTGCCAGCAGTTTACTTTATGGGACTAGTTCCTACGAGCAGTACGTC. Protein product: CASSLLYGTSSYEQYV.

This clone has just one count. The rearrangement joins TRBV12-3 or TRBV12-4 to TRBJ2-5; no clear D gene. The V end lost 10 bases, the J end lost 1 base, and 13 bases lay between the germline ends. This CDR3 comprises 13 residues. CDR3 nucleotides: TGTGCCATCACTAAAGGTTTCCAAGAGACCCAGTACTTC. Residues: CAITKGFQETQYF.

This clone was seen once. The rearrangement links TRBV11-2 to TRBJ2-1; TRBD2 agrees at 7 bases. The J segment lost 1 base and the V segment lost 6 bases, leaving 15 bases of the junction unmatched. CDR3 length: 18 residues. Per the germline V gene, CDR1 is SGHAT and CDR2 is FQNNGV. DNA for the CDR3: TGTGCCAGCAGTCCTGGTGGGGGAGGGCTAAGGTCCTACAATGAGCAGTTCTTC. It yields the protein CASSPGGGGLRSYNEQFF. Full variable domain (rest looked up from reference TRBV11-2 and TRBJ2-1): EAGVAQSPRYKIIEKRQSVAFWCNPISGHATLYWYQQILGQGPKLLIQFQNNGVVDDSQLPKDRFSAERLKGVDSTLKIQPAKLEDSAVYLCASSPGGGGLRSYNEQFFGPGTRLTVL.

As DNA, the CDR3 is TGTGCTAGTGGTTTAGGGGCAGACACAGATACGCAGTATTTT. Encoded protein: CASGLGADTDTQYF. The J gene is TRBJ2-3, the V gene TRBV12-5, with D tentatively TRBD1 (5 bases). Trimming took off 3 bases at V and 2 bases at J, with 9 bases between the two ends. Germline CDR1 LGHNT, CDR2 FRNRAP. This CDR3 contains 14 residues.

The CDR3 loop reads CASSRGTGLGYTF. The CDR3 region has the DNA TGTGCCAGCAGCCGTGGGACAGGGCTTGGCTACACCTTC. The chain employs TRBV6-5 and TRBJ1-2; 9 nucleotides match TRBD1. The CDR3 runs 13 residues. Germline CDR1 is MNHEY and CDR2 is SVGAGI. V trimming: 6 bases; J trimming: 7 bases; junction bases outside the gene matches: 6.

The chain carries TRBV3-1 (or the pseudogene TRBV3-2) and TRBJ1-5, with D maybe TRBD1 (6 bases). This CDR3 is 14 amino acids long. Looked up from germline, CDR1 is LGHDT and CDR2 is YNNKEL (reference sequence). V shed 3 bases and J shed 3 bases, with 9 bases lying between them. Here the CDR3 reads CASSQGQHNQPQHF. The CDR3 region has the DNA TGTGCCAGCAGCCAGGGACAACACAATCAGCCCCAGCATTTT.

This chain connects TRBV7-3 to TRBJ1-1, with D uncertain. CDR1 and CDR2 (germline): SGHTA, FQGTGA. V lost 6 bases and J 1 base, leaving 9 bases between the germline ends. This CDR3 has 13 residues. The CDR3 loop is CASSGQKNTEAFF. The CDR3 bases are TGTGCCAGCAGTGGTCAGAAGAACACTGAAGCTTTCTTT.

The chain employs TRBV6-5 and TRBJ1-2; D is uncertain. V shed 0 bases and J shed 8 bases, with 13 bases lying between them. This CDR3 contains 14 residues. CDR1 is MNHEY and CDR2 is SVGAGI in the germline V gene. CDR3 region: CASSYSSGREGYTF. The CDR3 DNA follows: TGTGCCAGCAGTTACTCATCGGGGAGGGAAGGCTACACCTTC.

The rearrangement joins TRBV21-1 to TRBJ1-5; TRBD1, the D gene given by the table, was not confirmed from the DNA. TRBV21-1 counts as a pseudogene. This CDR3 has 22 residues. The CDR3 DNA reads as TGTGCCAGCAGCACTTCGGAGATATCGGACCGCAGACAGACCGATAGCAATCAGCCCCAGCATTTT. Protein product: CASSTSEISDRRQTDSNQPQHF.

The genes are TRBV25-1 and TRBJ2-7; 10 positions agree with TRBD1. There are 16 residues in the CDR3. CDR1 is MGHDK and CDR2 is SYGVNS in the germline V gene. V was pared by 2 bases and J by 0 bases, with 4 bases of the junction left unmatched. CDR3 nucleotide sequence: TGTGCCAGCAGTGAACGGGGACAGGGGATCTCCTACGAGCAGTACGTC. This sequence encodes CASSERGQGISYEQYV.

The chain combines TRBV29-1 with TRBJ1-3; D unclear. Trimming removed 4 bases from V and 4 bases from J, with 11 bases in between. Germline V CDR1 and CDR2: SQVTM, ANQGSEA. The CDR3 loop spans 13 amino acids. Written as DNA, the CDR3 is TGCAGCGTTGCCCAGGTGATAGGAAACACCATATATTTT. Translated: CSVAQVIGNTIYF.

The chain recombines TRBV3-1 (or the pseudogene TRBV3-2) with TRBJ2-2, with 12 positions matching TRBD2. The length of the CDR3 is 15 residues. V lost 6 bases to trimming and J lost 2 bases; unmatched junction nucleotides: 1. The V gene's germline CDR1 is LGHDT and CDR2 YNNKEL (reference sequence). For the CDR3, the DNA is TGTGCCAGCAGGGGACTAGCGGGTAACACCGGGGAGCTGTTTTTT. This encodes CASRGLAGNTGELFF.

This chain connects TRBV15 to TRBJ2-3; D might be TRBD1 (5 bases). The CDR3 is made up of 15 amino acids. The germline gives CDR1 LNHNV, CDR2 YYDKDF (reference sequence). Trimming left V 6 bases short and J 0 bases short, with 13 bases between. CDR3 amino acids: CATRSGYSSTDTQYF. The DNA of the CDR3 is TGTGCCACCAGGTCAGGGTATAGTAGCACAGATACGCAGTATTTT.

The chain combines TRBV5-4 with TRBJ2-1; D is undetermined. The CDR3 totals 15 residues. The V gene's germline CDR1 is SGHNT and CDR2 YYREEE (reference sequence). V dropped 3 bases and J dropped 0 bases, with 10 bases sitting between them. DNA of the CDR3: TGTGCCAGCAGCTATAGCCCGAGCTCCTACAATGAGCAGTTCTTC. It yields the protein CASSYSPSSYNEQFF.

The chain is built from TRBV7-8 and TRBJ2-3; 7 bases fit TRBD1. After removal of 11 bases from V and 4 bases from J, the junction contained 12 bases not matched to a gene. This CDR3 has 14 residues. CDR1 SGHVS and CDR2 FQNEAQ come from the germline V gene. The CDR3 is CADSNLQGSDTQYF. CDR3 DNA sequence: TGTGCCGACTCGAACCTACAGGGGTCAGATACGCAGTATTTT.